Listed below are T cell receptor beta chains from one sample, sequenced in a study of blood T cell repertoires in COVID-19. Method: immunoSEQ multiplex PCR; TCRdb's copy keeps in-frame clones and lacks some. The sample yields roughly 120,000 clones, roughly 90% seen once. Specimen: peripheral blood. These receptors were collected from a woman aged 60-75 years with COVID-19, enrolled during active disease. The CDR3 runs from the conserved cysteine through the conserved F or W. The order of the fields is V gene, D gene, J gene, clone size, CDR3 DNA, CDR3 protein. D genes are given only for firm matches. Clone size is shown for a subset of rows, as once, few, many or a class of expanded clone.

v_gene: TRBV10-3; d_gene: TRBD2; j_gene: TRBJ2-7; abundance: NA; CDR3nt: TGTGCCATCAGTGGGCCCGGGACTAACTCCTACGAGCAGTACTTC; CDR3aa: CAISGPGTNSYEQYF
v_gene: TRBV5-6; d_gene: TRBD1; j_gene: TRBJ1-4; abundance: NA; CDR3nt: TGTGCCAGCAGCCCCTGGACAGGGGAAAAACTGTTTTTT; CDR3aa: CASSPWTGEKLFF
v_gene: TRBV3-1/TRBV3-2; d_gene: NA; j_gene: TRBJ1-4; abundance: NA; CDR3nt: TGTGCCAGCAGCCAAGGGGTTCAGGGGATTGAAAAACTGTTTTTT; CDR3aa: CASSQGVQGIEKLFF
v_gene: TRBV4-2; d_gene: NA; j_gene: TRBJ1-1; abundance: NA; CDR3nt: TGTGCCAGCAGCCAAGATGCCTACATTATGTCGACAGGGAACACTGAAGCTTTCTTT; CDR3aa: CASSQDAYIMSTGNTEAFF
v_gene: TRBV2; d_gene: NA; j_gene: TRBJ1-2; abundance: NA; CDR3nt: TGTGCCAGCAGTGATTCGGGGGGAGGCTATGGCTACACCTTC; CDR3aa: CASSDSGGGYGYTF
v_gene: TRBV2; d_gene: NA; j_gene: TRBJ1-5; abundance: NA; CDR3nt: TGTGCCAGCAGACTCCTCCGGGGGGCTAGCAATCAGCCCCAGCATTTT; CDR3aa: CASRLLRGASNQPQHF
v_gene: TRBV19; d_gene: TRBD1; j_gene: TRBJ1-5; abundance: NA; CDR3nt: TGTGCCAGTAGTATCGGACAGGGTAATCAGCCCCAGCATTTT; CDR3aa: CASSIGQGNQPQHF
v_gene: TRBV6-4; d_gene: TRBD1; j_gene: TRBJ2-7; abundance: NA; CDR3nt: TGTGCCAGCAGGAAAGTAACCGGGACAGGCGAAACAAAAACCTACGAGCAGTACTTC; CDR3aa: CASRKVTGTGETKTYEQYF
v_gene: TRBV7-7; d_gene: NA; j_gene: TRBJ2-3; abundance: once; CDR3nt: TGTGCTAGCGGCACTAGTGGGACAGATACGCAGTATTTT; CDR3aa: CASGTSGTDTQYF
v_gene: TRBV11-2; d_gene: NA; j_gene: TRBJ2-7; abundance: NA; CDR3nt: TGTGCCAGCAGCTTAGAGAGAGGGTCCGAGCAGTACTTC; CDR3aa: CASSLERGSEQYF
v_gene: TRBV7-2; d_gene: TRBD1; j_gene: TRBJ1-2; abundance: NA; CDR3nt: TGTGCCAGCAGCTTAGGACAGGGGGCGCGGGAAGGAGACTATGGCTACACCTTC; CDR3aa: CASSLGQGAREGDYGYTF
v_gene: TRBV13; d_gene: TRBD1; j_gene: TRBJ1-5; abundance: NA; CDR3nt: TGTGCCAGCAGCTACGGGACAGCGCAGGGTCAGCCCCAGCATTTT; CDR3aa: CASSYGTAQGQPQHF
v_gene: TRBV29-1; d_gene: NA; j_gene: TRBJ2-1; abundance: NA; CDR3nt: TGCAGCGTGGGTGGACGGGGAGGTGAGCAGTTCTTC; CDR3aa: CSVGGRGGEQFF
v_gene: TRBV3-1/TRBV3-2; d_gene: NA; j_gene: TRBJ1-1; abundance: once; CDR3nt: TGTGCCAGCAGCCAAGTTGAGGGGGCTGAAGCTTTCTTT; CDR3aa: CASSQVEGAEAFF
v_gene: TRBV7-2; d_gene: NA; j_gene: TRBJ1-3; abundance: NA; CDR3nt: TGTGCCAGCAGCTTAGCCGGGGGAGTGGGAAACACCATATATTTT; CDR3aa: CASSLAGGVGNTIYF
v_gene: TRBV7-2; d_gene: NA; j_gene: TRBJ1-2; abundance: NA; CDR3nt: TGTGCCAGCAGCTTAGGTCCAGGGTCGGCTGGCTACACCTTC; CDR3aa: CASSLGPGSAGYTF
v_gene: TRBV5-4; d_gene: TRBD1; j_gene: TRBJ2-7; abundance: NA; CDR3nt: TGTGCCAGCAGCTTGGGAGGGACAGGGACCACCGAGCGGTACTTC; CDR3aa: CASSLGGTGTTERYF
v_gene: TRBV7-3; d_gene: NA; j_gene: TRBJ1-2; abundance: NA; CDR3nt: TGTGCCAGCAGCTATTCCGGGACACCGACTCGAGATGGCTACACCTTC; CDR3aa: CASSYSGTPTRDGYTF
v_gene: TRBV20-1; d_gene: TRBD1; j_gene: TRBJ1-6; abundance: NA; CDR3nt: TGCAGTGCGAGTCGGACAGGGGGACTTTCACCCCTCCACTTT; CDR3aa: CSASRTGGLSPLHF
v_gene: TRBV29-1; d_gene: NA; j_gene: TRBJ1-3; abundance: NA; CDR3nt: TGCAGCGTAATCGACGGGGGCTCTGGAAACACCATATATTTT; CDR3aa: CSVIDGGSGNTIYF
v_gene: TRBV2; d_gene: NA; j_gene: TRBJ1-3; abundance: NA; CDR3nt: TGTGCCAGCAGTTTTCTTACAGGGATTGCTTTGGGAAACACCATATATTTT; CDR3aa: CASSFLTGIALGNTIYF
v_gene: TRBV6-2/TRBV6-3; d_gene: TRBD2; j_gene: TRBJ2-5; abundance: NA; CDR3nt: TGTGCCAGCAGTTACTGGCGGGGGGAGACCCAGTACTTC; CDR3aa: CASSYWRGETQYF
v_gene: TRBV5-1; d_gene: NA; j_gene: TRBJ2-5; abundance: NA; CDR3nt: TGCGCCAGCAGCCCCAGTCGAGAGACCCAGTACTTC; CDR3aa: CASSPSRETQYF
v_gene: TRBV7-3; d_gene: TRBD2; j_gene: TRBJ2-1; abundance: NA; CDR3nt: TGTGCCAGCAGCTCCACTAGCGGGGGGGACAATGAGCAGTTCTTC; CDR3aa: CASSSTSGGDNEQFF
v_gene: TRBV13; d_gene: NA; j_gene: TRBJ1-5; abundance: NA; CDR3nt: TGTGCCAGCAGCTTAATGGGAGGGGGCAATCAGCCCCAGCATTTT; CDR3aa: CASSLMGGGNQPQHF
v_gene: TRBV7-9; d_gene: TRBD2; j_gene: TRBJ2-5; abundance: NA; CDR3nt: TGTGCCAGCAGCTTAGTCTCTCTAGCGGGCCAGAGGGGAGAGACCCAGTACTTC; CDR3aa: CASSLVSLAGQRGETQYF
v_gene: TRBV5-8; d_gene: TRBD1; j_gene: TRBJ2-3; abundance: NA; CDR3nt: TGTGCCAGCAGCCGGACAGGGCAACCCACAGATACGCAGTATTTT; CDR3aa: CASSRTGQPTDTQYF
v_gene: TRBV5-1; d_gene: TRBD2; j_gene: TRBJ2-3; abundance: NA; CDR3nt: TGCGCCAGCAGCTTGGGGGCGGGGGGAAACACAGATACGCAGTATTTT; CDR3aa: CASSLGAGGNTDTQYF
v_gene: TRBV6-2/TRBV6-3; d_gene: NA; j_gene: TRBJ1-6; abundance: NA; CDR3nt: TGTGCCAGCAGCCCCGGACTGCTTAGCTCACCCCTCCACTTT; CDR3aa: CASSPGLLSSPLHF
v_gene: TRBV7-2; d_gene: NA; j_gene: TRBJ2-2; abundance: few; CDR3nt: TGTGCCAGCAGCCCCGCAGCGCAGAACACCGGGGAGCTGTTTTTT; CDR3aa: CASSPAAQNTGELFF
v_gene: TRBV19; d_gene: TRBD1; j_gene: TRBJ1-1; abundance: NA; CDR3nt: TGTGCCAGTAGTATAGACAGGGGGCGAACTGAAGCTTTCTTT; CDR3aa: CASSIDRGRTEAFF
v_gene: TRBV9; d_gene: NA; j_gene: TRBJ2-2; abundance: NA; CDR3nt: TGTGCCAGCAGCGTAGTCTGGAACACCGGGGAGCTGTTTTTT; CDR3aa: CASSVVWNTGELFF
v_gene: TRBV5-1; d_gene: NA; j_gene: TRBJ1-2; abundance: NA; CDR3nt: TGCGCCAGCAGCATAACAGGGTTTAACTATGGCTACACCTTC; CDR3aa: CASSITGFNYGYTF
v_gene: TRBV5-1; d_gene: NA; j_gene: TRBJ1-5; abundance: NA; CDR3nt: TGCGCCAGCAGCTCGGACACCAATCAGCCCCAGCATTTT; CDR3aa: CASSSDTNQPQHF
v_gene: TRBV5-1; d_gene: NA; j_gene: TRBJ2-7; abundance: NA; CDR3nt: TGCGCCAGCAGCTTGGGGGCAAAAGCCAGGGACGAGCAGTACTTC; CDR3aa: CASSLGAKARDEQYF
v_gene: TRBV19; d_gene: TRBD1; j_gene: TRBJ1-6; abundance: NA; CDR3nt: TGTGCCAGTCGAGATACAGGGGGTTATTCACCCCTCCACTTT; CDR3aa: CASRDTGGYSPLHF
v_gene: TRBV5-1; d_gene: NA; j_gene: TRBJ1-6; abundance: NA; CDR3nt: TGCGCCAGCAGCCCTCGGGGTCCTGCAGGTAGCTCACCCCTCCACTTT; CDR3aa: CASSPRGPAGSSPLHF
v_gene: TRBV29-1; d_gene: NA; j_gene: TRBJ1-3; abundance: NA; CDR3nt: TGCAGCGTTGAAGAGACTCCGCCTGGAAACACCATATATTTT; CDR3aa: CSVEETPPGNTIYF
v_gene: TRBV19; d_gene: NA; j_gene: TRBJ1-3; abundance: NA; CDR3nt: TGTGCCAGTAGTCTCGGACAGTCCTACTCTGGAAACACCATATATTTT; CDR3aa: CASSLGQSYSGNTIYF
v_gene: TRBV19; d_gene: TRBD1; j_gene: TRBJ1-1; abundance: NA; CDR3nt: TGTGCCAGTTTACCAATGGACAGGTCGAACACTGAAGCTTTCTTT; CDR3aa: CASLPMDRSNTEAFF
v_gene: TRBV7-9; d_gene: NA; j_gene: TRBJ2-7; abundance: NA; CDR3nt: TGTGCCAGCAGCTCAACAGGGAAAGTAATCCACGAGCAGTACTTC; CDR3aa: CASSSTGKVIHEQYF
v_gene: TRBV3-1/TRBV3-2; d_gene: NA; j_gene: TRBJ2-7; abundance: once; CDR3nt: TGTGCCAGCAGCCAAGATGCCCGTAGCGAGCAGTACTTC; CDR3aa: CASSQDARSEQYF